This T cell receptor (beta chain) appears in the sequencing data of a study of shared clonotypes between healthy human individuals (dated by TCRdb to about 2020). Concerning the study at large: The cohort comprised a couple of women and a few men aged 18 to 49 years. Per donor, three plates each were used for CD4 naive and CD4 memory, two for CD8 naive, and one for CD8 memory. The study deeply sequenced blood TCR repertoires of about five healthy adults to estimate repertoire size and the extent of clonotype sharing between individuals. Libraries were prepared and TCR repertoires were sequenced by different laboratories using diverse techniques, in order to increase sequencing depth and limit assay-specific biases. Per donor, leukapheresis produced somewhere between about 0.94 and 9.5 billion PBMCs. Here is what the overall study found, with its caveats: Pairwise subsampling indicated that sequencing depth was expected to affect the degree of clonotype sharing among donors. Naive subsets generally had larger estimated clonotype richness than memory subsets. The genetic and exposure-history diversity represented was limited by the small number of donors. Clonotypes shared by all four sorted-subset donors showed higher generation probabilities than non-shared clonotypes. Even with the large sequencing depth, rarefaction of the sorted-subset datasets indicated that sequencing was incomplete. Sharing across a handful of donors was observed for around 5% of naive CD4, 3.5% of naive CD8, over 2% of memory CD4, and around 0.4% of memory CD8 clonotypes. Sampling was limited to blood, and TCR repertoires in tissue likely differ from TCR repertoires in blood.

In the case of this clone: This receptor's antigen is unknown. Per-base quality was not reported, and no clone a single base away is much larger than it.

For CDR1 and CDR2, the germline V gene lists SGHAT and FQNNGV. From its cysteine to its phenylalanine, the CDR3 spans 15 amino acids. Only the CDR3 DNA stays, 45 bases, in frame from base 1. The junction shows trimming of 4 bases on V and 6 bases on J, plus 15 bases between the germline ends. TCR CDR3 regions were amplified from genomic DNA by multiplex PCR using the deep immunoSEQ assay. Extracted genomic DNA from each cell subset was spread evenly across all wells of several immunoSEQ 96-well plates, with each plate serving as a replicate. For sorted subsets, approximately 210 ng genomic DNA, equal to 25,000 to 35,000 T cell genomes, was loaded into each replicate PCR. Purified libraries were measured with a Qubit 3.0 fluorometer, size-checked on a Bioanalyzer 2100, and measured again with the KAPA Library Quantification kit. A separate single-read 150-cycle Illumina NextSeq 550 flow cell was used to sequence each immunoSEQ 96-well plate. Processing in the source paper ran as follows. Because the immunoSEQ output held only junctional sequences and lacked quality scores, the filtering could not match the filtering applied to full-length reads. Sequences were annotated with PyIR, a Python wrapper for IgBLAST v1.9, and V/J genes and CDR3 were assigned using IMGT germline references. Reads were filtered out if the reads had weak V/J assignments (E-value above 1e-6), no CDR3, stop codons, out-of-frame junctions, or ambiguous translated residues. V3J clonotypes were defined by identical inferred V gene, J gene, and CDR3 amino acid sequence. Percentage overlap between repertoires was calculated by dividing the number of shared unique clonotypes by the size of the smaller repertoire. Three approaches were used to assess repertoire richness: RTK rarefaction, the Chao1 estimator, and Recon v2.1 estimates of unobserved clonotypes. OLGA was used to compute generation probabilities for all TCRbeta clonotypes that the gDNA method yielded from four donors. The table comes from immuneACCESS by way of TCRdb, which keeps in-frame sequences with V and J called. Part of the clones is missing from these tables; in studies checked, under half for an unresolved V gene and the rest for unknown reasons. The V and J calls and clone size are taken from that table; D and trimming were inferred from the DNA. Counted in this sample were around 2.5 million clones; approximately 93% of them appeared once. 0.36% of the sample comes from the top ten.

Donors were healthy HIV-negative adults with no recently reported acute infections or vaccinations. Every donor was a Caucasian adult residing in Nashville, Tennessee, USA. CD4+ T cells were enriched through magnetic negative selection, after which naive cells were positively selected on CD45RA and the remaining negative fraction served as the memory subset. After blood collection by leukapheresis, PBMCs were isolated using Ficoll-Histopaque density gradient centrifugation and then cryopreserved in the vapor phase of liquid nitrogen. Purity and quantity of every magnetically sorted T cell population were checked by analytical flow cytometry. Each sorted fraction had its genomic DNA isolated and then quantified by UV absorbance on a Nanodrop 2000c.

This sequence was found in a young man in good health. Some clones in this sample may be carry-over from other donors' samples. Sequencing was done on a sample of naive CD4+ T cells from PBMCs. The cell subset or site label corresponds to: CD45RA+ positively selected. Rearrangement joined TRBV11-2 to TRBJ1-4; the D gene is not confidently resolved. The CDR3 amino acid sequence is: CASSSTGSPYEKLFF. The DNA reads as follows: TGTGCCAGCAGCTCGACCGGGTCACCTTATGAAAAACTGTTTTTT.